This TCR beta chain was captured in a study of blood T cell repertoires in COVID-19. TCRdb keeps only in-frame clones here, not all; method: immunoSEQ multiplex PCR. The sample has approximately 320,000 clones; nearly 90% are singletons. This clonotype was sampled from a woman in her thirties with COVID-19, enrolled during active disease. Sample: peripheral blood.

The CDR3 nucleotides read TGTGCCAGCGCCAACCGGAGGGCCGGGGAGCTGTTTTTT. This translates into CASANRRAGELFF. The rearrangement links TRBV11-2 to TRBJ2-2; D is perhaps TRBD2 (6 bases). The CDR3 is made up of 13 amino acids. Germline assignment: CDR1 SGHAT and CDR2 FQNNGV. V was shortened by 8 bases and J by 6 bases, with 13 bases between the two germline ends.